These 8 T cell receptor beta chains were sequenced from one sample in a study of blood T cell repertoires in COVID-19. Generated by immunoSEQ multiplex PCR, the TCRdb table keeps only in-frame clones and is missing some. The table includes around 100,000 clones, around nine tenths detected once. Material: peripheral blood. Receptor source: a man aged 35-49 years with acute or convalescent COVID-19.

The chain employs TRBV10-3 and TRBJ2-7; weak D call: TRBD1 (6 bases). The CDR3 contains 13 residues. The V end was cut by 6 bases, the J end by 5 bases, with 14 bases between. Per the germline V gene, CDR1 is ENHRY and CDR2 is SYGVKD. This chain's CDR3 is CAIRATGLNEQYF. As DNA, the CDR3 is TGTGCCATCAGGGCTACAGGGCTCAACGAGCAGTACTTC.

This clone was counted once. V usage is TRBV4-2 and J usage is TRBJ1-6; tentatively, D is TRBD1 (5 bases). CDR3 length: 18 amino acids. Trimming removed 0 bases from V and 2 bases from J, with 14 bases in between. Germline V lookup: CDR1 LGHNA, CDR2 YNFKEQ. The CDR3 sequence is CASSQDRPGPPYNSPLHF. In DNA form, the CDR3 reads TGTGCCAGCAGCCAAGATCGGCCAGGGCCCCCCTATAATTCACCCCTCCACTTT.

V gene TRBV7-8 combines with J gene TRBJ1-2, with D perhaps matching TRBD1 (5 bases). The V end was cut by 4 bases, the J end by 6 bases, with 21 bases between. CDR1 and CDR2 (germline): SGHVS, FQNEAQ. CDR3 size: 16 residues. CDR3 amino acids: CASSSPRGTLGDGYTF. CDR3 coding DNA: TGTGCCAGCAGCTCCCCCCGGGGGACCCTCGGTGATGGCTACACCTTC.

The chain recombines TRBV29-1 with TRBJ1-2; D possibly corresponds to TRBD1 (5 bases). Per the germline V gene, CDR1 is SQVTM and CDR2 is ANQGSEA. This CDR3 is 14 amino acids long. V was cut by 5 bases and J by 4 bases, with 17 bases left in between. CDR3 DNA sequence: TGCAGCGTTCCGGTAGGGGTGGGGGGCTATGGCTACACCTTC. It codes for CSVPVGVGGYGYTF.

This chain uses TRBV15 with TRBJ1-1, with 10 bases identical to TRBD1. The germline CDR1 and CDR2 sequences are LNHNV and YYDKDF (reference sequence). The ends lost 0 bases at V and 10 bases at J; junction bases unmatched: 5. The CDR3 contains 14 residues. In DNA form, the CDR3 reads TGTGCCACCAGCAGAGATAGACAGGGGGCGAGAGCTTTCTTT. Protein sequence: CATSRDRQGARAFF.

The chain employs TRBV7-9 and TRBJ1-6; 8 bases line up with TRBD1. The length of the CDR3 is 14 residues. Germline V gives CDR1 SEHNR, CDR2 FQNEAQ (reference sequence). Germline trimming cut 5 bases from V and 6 bases from J; bases unmatched to any gene: 3. Here the CDR3 reads CASSQGQANSPLHF. In DNA form, the CDR3 reads TGTGCCAGCAGCCAGGGACAGGCTAATTCACCCCTCCACTTT.

A few counts support this clone. The rearrangement joins TRBV29-1 to TRBJ2-7; 8 bases are a match to TRBD1. V shed 6 bases and J 6 bases; nucleotides not matched to a gene: 13. CDR1 and CDR2 (germline): SQVTM, ANQGSEA. CDR3 length: 14 amino acids. This CDR3 reads CSVSSGTGLGEQYF. DNA of the CDR3: TGCAGCGTCTCCTCCGGGACAGGACTCGGCGAGCAGTACTTC.

The chain couples TRBV5-6 to TRBJ1-1; TRBD1 matches 7 bases. Trimming cost V 4 bases and J 11 bases; bases outside gene matches: 17. The CDR3 has 15 residues. Germline V gene sequence: CDR1 SGHDT, CDR2 YYEEEE. In DNA form, the CDR3 reads TGTGCCAGCAGCACCAGGGGGTCGACAATTTACCGGGCTTTCTTT. It codes for CASSTRGSTIYRAFF. Variable domain in full (rest from reference TRBV5-6 and TRBJ1-1): DAGVTQSPTHLIKTRGQQVTLRCSPKSGHDTVSWYQQALGQGPQFIFQYYEEEERQRGNFPDRFSGHQFPNYSSELNVNALLLGDSALYLCASSTRGSTIYRAFFGQGTRLTVV.